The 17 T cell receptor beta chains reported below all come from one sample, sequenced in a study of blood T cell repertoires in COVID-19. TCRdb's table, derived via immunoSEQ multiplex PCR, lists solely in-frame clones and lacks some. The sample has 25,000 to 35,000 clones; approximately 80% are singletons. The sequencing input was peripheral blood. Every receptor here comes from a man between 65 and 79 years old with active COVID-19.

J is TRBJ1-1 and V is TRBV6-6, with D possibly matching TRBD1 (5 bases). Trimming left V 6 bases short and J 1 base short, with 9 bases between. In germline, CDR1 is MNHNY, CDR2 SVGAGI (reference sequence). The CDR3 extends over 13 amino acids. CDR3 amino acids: CASRPQGNTEAFF. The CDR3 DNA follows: TGTGCCAGCAGACCCCAGGGGAACACTGAAGCTTTCTTT.

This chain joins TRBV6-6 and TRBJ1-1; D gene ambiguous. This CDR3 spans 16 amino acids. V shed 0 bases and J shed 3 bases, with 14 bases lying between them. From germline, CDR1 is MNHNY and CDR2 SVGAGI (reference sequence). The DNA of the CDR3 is TGTGCCAGCAGTTACTCGTTCGGGGAGTTGCACACTGAAGCTTTCTTT. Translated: CASSYSFGELHTEAFF.

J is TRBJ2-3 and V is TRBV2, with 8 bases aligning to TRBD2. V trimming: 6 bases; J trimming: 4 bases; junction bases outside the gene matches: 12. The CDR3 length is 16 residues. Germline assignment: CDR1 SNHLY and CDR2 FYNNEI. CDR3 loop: CASRARWREAADTQYF. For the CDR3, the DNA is TGTGCCAGCAGGGCCCGGTGGCGGGAGGCGGCAGATACGCAGTATTTT.

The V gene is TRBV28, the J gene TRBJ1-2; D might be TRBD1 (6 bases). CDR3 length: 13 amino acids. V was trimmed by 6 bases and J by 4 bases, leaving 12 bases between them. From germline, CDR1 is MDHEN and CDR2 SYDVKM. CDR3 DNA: TGTGCCAGCAGCGAGGGGGGGGCCTATGGCTACACCTTC. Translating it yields CASSEGGAYGYTF.

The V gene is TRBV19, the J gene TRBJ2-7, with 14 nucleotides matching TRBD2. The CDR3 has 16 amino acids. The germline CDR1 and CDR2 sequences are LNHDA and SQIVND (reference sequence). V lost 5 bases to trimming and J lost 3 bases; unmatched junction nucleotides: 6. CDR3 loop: CASSLSGTSGSYEQYF. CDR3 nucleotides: TGTGCCAGTAGTTTGTCCGGGACTAGCGGGAGCTACGAGCAGTACTTC.

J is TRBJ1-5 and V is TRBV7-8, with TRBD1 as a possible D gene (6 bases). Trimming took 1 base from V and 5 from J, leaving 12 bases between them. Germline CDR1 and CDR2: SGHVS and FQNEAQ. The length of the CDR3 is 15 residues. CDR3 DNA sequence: TGTGCCAGCAGCTTAGGCCAGGGGCCCTATCAGCCCCAGCATTTT. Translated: CASSLGQGPYQPQHF.

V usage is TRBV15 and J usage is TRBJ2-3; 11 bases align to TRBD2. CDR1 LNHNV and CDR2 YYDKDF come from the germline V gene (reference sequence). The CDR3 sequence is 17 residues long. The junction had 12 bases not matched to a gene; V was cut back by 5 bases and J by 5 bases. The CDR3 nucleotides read TGTGCCACCAGCCTCGGGGCTGAACTAGCGGGAGAAGATACGCAGTATTTT. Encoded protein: CATSLGAELAGEDTQYF.

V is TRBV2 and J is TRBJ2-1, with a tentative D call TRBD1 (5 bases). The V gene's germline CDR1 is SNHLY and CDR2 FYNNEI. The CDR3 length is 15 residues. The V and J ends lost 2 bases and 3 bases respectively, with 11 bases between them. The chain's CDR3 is CASSEQGADYNEQFF. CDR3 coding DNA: TGTGCCAGCAGTGAACAGGGCGCTGACTACAATGAGCAGTTCTTC. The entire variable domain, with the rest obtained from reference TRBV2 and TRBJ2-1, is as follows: EPEVTQTPSHQVTQMGQEVILRCVPISNHLYFYWYRQILGQKVEFLVSFYNNEISEKSEIFDDQFSVERPDGSNFTLKIRSTKLEDSAMYFCASSEQGADYNEQFFGPGTRLTVL.

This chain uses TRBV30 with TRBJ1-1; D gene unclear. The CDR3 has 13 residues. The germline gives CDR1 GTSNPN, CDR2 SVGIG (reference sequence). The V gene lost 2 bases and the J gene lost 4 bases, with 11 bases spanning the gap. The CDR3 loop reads CAWSSGEGTEAFF. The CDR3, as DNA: TGTGCCTGGAGTAGCGGGGAGGGCACTGAAGCTTTCTTT.

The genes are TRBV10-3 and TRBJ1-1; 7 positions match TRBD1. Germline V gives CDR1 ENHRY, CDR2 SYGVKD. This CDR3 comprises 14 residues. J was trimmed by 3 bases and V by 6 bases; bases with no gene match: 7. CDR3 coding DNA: TGTGCCATCAGCCTACAGGGGACAGACACTGAAGCTTTCTTT. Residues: CAISLQGTDTEAFF.

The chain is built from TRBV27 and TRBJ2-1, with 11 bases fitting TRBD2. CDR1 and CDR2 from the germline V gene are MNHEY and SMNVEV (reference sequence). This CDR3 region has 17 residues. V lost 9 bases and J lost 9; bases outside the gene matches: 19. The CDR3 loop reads CASSLGTSGWVTAEQFF. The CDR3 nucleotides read TGTGCCAGTTCTCTAGGGACTAGCGGTTGGGTGACGGCTGAGCAGTTCTTC.

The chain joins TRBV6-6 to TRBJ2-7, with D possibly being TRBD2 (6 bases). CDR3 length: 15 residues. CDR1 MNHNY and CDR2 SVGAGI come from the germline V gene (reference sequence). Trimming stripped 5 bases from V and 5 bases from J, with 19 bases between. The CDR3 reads CASSGVGVWGDEQYF. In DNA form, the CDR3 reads TGTGCCAGCAGTGGGGTGGGGGTATGGGGGGACGAGCAGTACTTC.

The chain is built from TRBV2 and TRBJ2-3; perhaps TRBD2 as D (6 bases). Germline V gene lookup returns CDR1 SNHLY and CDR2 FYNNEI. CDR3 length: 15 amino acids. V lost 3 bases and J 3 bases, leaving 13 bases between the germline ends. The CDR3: CASSEGGVRTDTQYF. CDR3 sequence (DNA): TGTGCCAGCAGTGAGGGCGGGGTGAGGACAGATACGCAGTATTTT.

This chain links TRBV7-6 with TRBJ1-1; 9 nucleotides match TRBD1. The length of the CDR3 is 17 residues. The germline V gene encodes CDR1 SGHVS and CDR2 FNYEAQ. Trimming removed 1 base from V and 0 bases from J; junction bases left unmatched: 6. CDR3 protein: CASSLDQTGGVNTEAFF. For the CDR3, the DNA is TGTGCCAGCAGCTTAGACCAGACAGGGGGGGTGAACACTGAAGCTTTCTTT.

The CDR3: CASSRRGQGSYEQYF. In DNA form, the CDR3 reads TGTGCCAGCTCACGGCGCGGGCAGGGGTCCTACGAGCAGTACTTC. This rearrangement joins TRBV18 to TRBJ2-7; possible D gene TRBD1, 6 bases. There are 15 residues in the CDR3. CDR1 and CDR2 from the germline V gene are KGHSH and LQKENI. Trimming shortened V by 4 bases and J by 1 base, and 14 bases separated the two germline ends.

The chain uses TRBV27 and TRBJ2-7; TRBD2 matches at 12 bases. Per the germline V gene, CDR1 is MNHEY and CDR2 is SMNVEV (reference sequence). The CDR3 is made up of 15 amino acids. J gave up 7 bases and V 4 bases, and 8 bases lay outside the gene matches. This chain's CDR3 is CASSWSSGRAVEQYF. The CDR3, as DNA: TGTGCCAGCAGTTGGTCTAGCGGGAGGGCCGTGGAGCAGTACTTC.

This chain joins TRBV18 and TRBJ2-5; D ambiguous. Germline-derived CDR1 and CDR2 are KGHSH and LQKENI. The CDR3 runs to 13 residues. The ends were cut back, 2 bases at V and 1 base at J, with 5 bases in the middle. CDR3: CASSPGLQETQYF. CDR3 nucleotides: TGTGCCAGCTCACCAGGGCTCCAAGAGACCCAGTACTTC.